This TCR beta chain came from a study of T cell clonality in common variable immunodeficiency. Findings and limits, study-wide: Repertoire-complication correlations in CVID were limited by patient heterogeneity. In common variable immunodeficiency, TCR beta chains reportedly carried fewer deletions and N-nucleotide insertions.

This clone was seen at least ten times. Its antigen is still unknown. The observed sequence ends 3 residues before the CDR3 terminus, with the missing tail filled in from the germline J gene. For at least one year, all CVID subjects received replacement immunoglobulin. Blood samples were heparinized, about 4.5 to 9 ml per donor. In germline, CDR1 is LGHNA, CDR2 YNFKEQ. CDR3 length equals 17 residues. The V end lost 0 bases, the J end lost 0 bases, and 9 bases lay between the germline ends. Repertoires were generated with immunoSEQ multiplex PCR, while TCRdb's copy carries only in-frame clones and drops some. This repertoire holds about 23,000 clones, and none appear only once.

The rearrangement uses TRBV4-2 and TRBJ2-6, with no clear D. This clonotype was obtained from a human donor with common variable immunodeficiency. Sequenced sample: peripheral blood mononuclear cells. This CDR3 is CASSQDLAPSGANVLTF. The sequenced part of the CDR3 DNA is TGTGCCAGCAGCCAAGATTTGGCCCCCTCTGGGGCCAACGTC.